These 32 T cell receptor beta chains came from one sample sequenced in a study of blood T cell repertoires in COVID-19. Sequencing used immunoSEQ multiplex PCR; TCRdb keeps in-frame clones, though not all of them. The sample records about 64,000 clones, approximately 86% being singletons. Sample: peripheral blood. The source of these receptors is a man in his forties with acute or convalescent COVID-19.

The chain combines TRBV25-1 with TRBJ1-4; 8 nucleotides line up with TRBD1. CDR3 length equals 15 residues. With 2 bases clipped from V and 7 bases from J, the junction kept 6 bases outside the gene matches. CDR1 is MGHDK and CDR2 is SYGVNS in the germline V gene. CDR3 nucleotide sequence: TGTGCCAGCAGTGAAGCGGGGACAGGTCCTGAAAAACTGTTTTTT. Amino acid sequence: CASSEAGTGPEKLFF.

The V gene is TRBV9, the J gene TRBJ2-5; 9 nucleotides agree with TRBD2. Looked up from germline, CDR1 is SGDLS and CDR2 is YYNGEE. The V gene end was trimmed by 4 bases and the J gene end by 2 bases; junction bases not matched to a gene: 9. The CDR3 sequence is 16 residues long. CDR3 coding DNA: TGTGCCAGCAGCACCCGAGCGGGGGGACTACAAGAGACCCAGTACTTC. Its translation is CASSTRAGGLQETQYF.

The rearrangement links TRBV12-3 or TRBV12-4 to TRBJ2-7; TRBD2 might be the D (6 bases). The CDR3 totals 13 residues. Trimming stripped 3 bases from V and 7 bases from J, with 13 bases between. The CDR3 sequence is CASSLSEAGEQYF. CDR3 coding DNA: TGTGCCAGCAGTTTGAGTGAGGCGGGGGAGCAGTACTTC.

The V and J genes are TRBV27 and TRBJ2-1, with D maybe TRBD1 (5 bases). V lost 5 bases to trimming and J lost 8 bases, with 16 bases between them. The CDR3 covers 14 residues. Germline CDR1 is MNHEY and CDR2 is SMNVEV (reference sequence). The DNA for the CDR3 is TGTGCCAGCAGTCGATCAGTAATAGGGGATGAGCAGTTCTTC. This sequence encodes CASSRSVIGDEQFF.

V gene TRBV10-3 combines with J gene TRBJ2-6, with 9 bases fitting TRBD1. The ends lost 3 bases at V and 4 bases at J; junction bases unmatched: 7. The CDR3 length is 17 residues. Per the germline V gene, CDR1 is ENHRY and CDR2 is SYGVKD. The CDR3 coding sequence is TGTGCCATCAGTGACAGGACAGGGGCGGCCGGGGCCAACGTCCTGACTTTC. Its translation: CAISDRTGAAGANVLTF.

The chain is built from TRBV30 and TRBJ2-2, with D maybe TRBD1 (5 bases). The CDR3 totals 14 residues. The germline gives CDR1 GTSNPN, CDR2 SVGIG (reference sequence). Trimming shortened V by 5 bases and J by 1 base, and 11 bases separated the two germline ends. The CDR3: CAWLDRGNTGELFF. The CDR3 DNA is TGTGCCTGGCTCGATAGGGGGAACACCGGGGAGCTGTTTTTT. Full variable domain (remainder filled in from reference TRBV30 and TRBJ2-2): SQTIHQWPATLVQPVGSPLSLECTVEGTSNPNLYWYRQAAGRGLQLLFYSVGIGQISSEVPQNLSASRPQDRQFILSSKKLLLSDSGFYLCAWLDRGNTGELFFGEGSRLTVL.

A few counts support this clone. This chain links TRBV2 with TRBJ2-7; D possibly corresponds to TRBD1 (6 bases). CDR1 is SNHLY, CDR2 FYNNEI, per germline. This CDR3 spans 13 amino acids. The V end lost 7 bases, the J end lost 6 bases, and 16 bases lay between the germline ends. The DNA for the CDR3 is TGTGCCAGCACTCTTACAGGGTTTGGCGAGCAGTACTTC. Translated: CASTLTGFGEQYF.

The chain combines TRBV27 with TRBJ1-1, with TRBD1 matching 9 bases. Trimming removed 4 bases from V and 0 bases from J; junction bases left unmatched: 3. This CDR3 region has 15 residues. Germline loops: CDR1 MNHEY, CDR2 SMNVEV (reference sequence). For the CDR3, the DNA is TGTGCCAGCAGTTCGGACAGGGGCATGAACACTGAAGCTTTCTTT. Encoded protein: CASSSDRGMNTEAFF.

The J gene is TRBJ2-3, the V gene TRBV11-2, with a tentative D call TRBD2 (6 bases). CDR1 and CDR2 from the germline V gene are SGHAT and FQNNGV. Trimming shortened V by 2 bases and J by 1 base, and 10 bases separated the two germline ends. The CDR3 totals 15 residues. The DNA for the CDR3 is TGTGCCAGCAGCTTACTGGCTAGCGGCACAGATACGCAGTATTTT. Encoded protein: CASSLLASGTDTQYF. The full variable domain, its missing parts supplied by reference TRBV11-2 and TRBJ2-3, is EAGVAQSPRYKIIEKRQSVAFWCNPISGHATLYWYQQILGQGPKLLIQFQNNGVVDDSQLPKDRFSAERLKGVDSTLKIQPAKLEDSAVYLCASSLLASGTDTQYFGPGTRLTVL.

This rearrangement joins TRBV27 to TRBJ2-2; 9 bases agree with TRBD1. There are 17 residues in the CDR3. Trimming cost V 10 bases and J 5 bases; bases outside gene matches: 17. CDR1 MNHEY and CDR2 SMNVEV come from the germline V gene (reference sequence). CDR3 sequence reads: CATSPSQGAVGTGELFF. DNA for the CDR3: TGTGCCACCAGCCCCTCACAGGGGGCTGTAGGTACCGGGGAGCTGTTTTTT.

The chain employs TRBV7-8 and TRBJ2-3; 10 bases line up with TRBD1. V dropped 5 bases and J dropped 4; count of bases not matched to a gene: 6. The germline V gene encodes CDR1 SGHVS and CDR2 FQNEAQ. The CDR3 has 15 residues. The CDR3, as DNA: TGTGCCAGCAGCAAGCGGGACAGGGGACCAGATACGCAGTATTTT. Residues: CASSKRDRGPDTQYF.

This chain links TRBV6-5 with TRBJ2-7, with TRBD1 matching 10 bases. The V gene end was trimmed by 6 bases and the J gene end by 2 bases; junction bases not matched to a gene: 4. This CDR3 comprises 14 residues. Germline V gene sequence: CDR1 MNHEY, CDR2 SVGAGI. The chain's CDR3 is CASRRQGAAYEQYF. For the CDR3, the DNA is TGTGCCAGCAGGAGACAGGGGGCAGCCTACGAGCAGTACTTC.

The chain combines TRBV14 with TRBJ1-3, with TRBD1 matching 11 bases. Germline CDR1 SGHDN, CDR2 FVKESK. With V trimmed by 3 bases and J by 4 bases, 14 bases remained unmatched. CDR3 length: 19 amino acids. CDR3 amino acids: CASSHKTGTGGLRGNTIYF. The CDR3 bases are TGTGCCAGCAGCCATAAGACCGGGACAGGGGGGCTCCGAGGAAACACCATATATTTT.

This chain uses TRBV25-1 with TRBJ2-2, with TRBD1 as a possible D gene (6 bases). The germline V gene has CDR1 MGHDK and CDR2 SYGVNS. CDR3 length: 14 residues. The V end lost 2 bases, the J end lost 8 bases, and 12 bases lay between the germline ends. The CDR3 nucleotides read TGTGCCAGCAGTGAACTCGGGACACCGGGGGAGCTGTTTTTT. Translation: CASSELGTPGELFF.

V is TRBV9 and J is TRBJ1-6; D call uncertain. This CDR3 is built from 17 residues. Trimming stripped 2 bases from V and 0 bases from J, with 12 bases between. The germline CDR1 and CDR2 sequences are SGDLS and YYNGEE. The CDR3 loop is CASSVQPESSYNSPLHF. As DNA, the CDR3 is TGTGCCAGCAGCGTCCAGCCGGAGAGCTCCTATAATTCACCCCTCCACTTT.

The rearrangement links TRBV7-9 to TRBJ2-2; D perhaps matches TRBD1 (5 bases). V lost 5 bases and J 6 bases, leaving 10 bases between the germline ends. There are 13 residues in the CDR3. CDR1 SEHNR and CDR2 FQNEAQ come from the germline V gene (reference sequence). The CDR3 spells CASSLQEPGELFF. The CDR3 bases are TGTGCCAGCAGCCTACAGGAACCCGGGGAGCTGTTTTTT.

This chain links TRBV29-1 with TRBJ1-4; tentative D call: TRBD1 (6 bases). Trimming removed 6 bases at V and 10 bases at J, with 24 bases between. CDR1 is SQVTM and CDR2 is ANQGSEA in the germline V gene. The CDR3 spans 15 residues. CDR3 loop: CSVGSPSGAWVKLFF. In DNA form, the CDR3 reads TGCAGCGTAGGCTCCCCGTCAGGGGCGTGGGTAAAACTGTTTTTT. The full variable domain, completed using reference TRBV29-1 and TRBJ1-4, is SAVISQKPSRDICQRGTSLTIQCQVDSQVTMMFWYRQQPGQSLTLIATANQGSEATYESGFVIDKFPISRPNLTFSTLTVSNMSPEDSSIYLCSVGSPSGAWVKLFFGSGTQLSVL.

This chain links TRBV3-1 (or the pseudogene TRBV3-2) with TRBJ2-7; a weak D match, TRBD2 (5 bases). The CDR3 length is 17 residues. Trimming removed 1 base from V and 0 bases from J, with 16 bases in between. Germline CDR1 reads LGHDT; CDR2 reads YNNKEL (reference sequence). CDR3 in amino acids: CASSQAGLAPSSYEQYF. The CDR3 DNA follows: TGTGCCAGCAGCCAAGCCGGCCTAGCCCCAAGCTCCTACGAGCAGTACTTC.

This clone was picked up one time. J is TRBJ1-6 and V is TRBV5-5; tentatively, D is TRBD1 (6 bases). The germline V and J ends were trimmed by 3 bases and 7 bases, with 11 bases remaining between them. The V gene's germline CDR1 is SGHKS and CDR2 YYEKEE (reference sequence). This CDR3 comprises 14 residues. The CDR3: CASSYGQTNSPLHF. The CDR3 bases are TGTGCCAGCAGCTATGGACAGACCAATTCACCCCTCCACTTT.

Details on this clone: One end of the junction is discordant with germline, which a read error may explain. The rearrangement uses TRBV29-1 and TRBJ1-2; 8 bases line up with TRBD1. CDR1 and CDR2 (germline): SQVTM, ANQGSEA. The CDR3 totals 15 residues. CDR3 DNA sequence: TGCAGCGTTGAAGATCGGTTCGGGGACAGGACACACAGAACGTTC. Translating gives CSVEDRFGDRTHRTF.

This clone is a singleton in its sample. The chain has TRBV13 and TRBJ1-1; the D is unclear. This CDR3 contains 11 residues. The V end was cut by 5 bases, the J end by 2 bases, with 3 bases between. Germline values: CDR1 PRHDT, CDR2 FYEKMQ (reference sequence). CDR3: CASSLNTEAFF. The CDR3, as DNA: TGTGCCAGCAGCCTAAACACTGAAGCTTTCTTT.

The rearrangement uses TRBV29-1 and TRBJ1-2; D uncertain. CDR1 is SQVTM and CDR2 is ANQGSEA in the germline V gene. Trimming left V 6 bases short and J 5 bases short, with 16 bases between. The CDR3 has 13 residues. DNA for the CDR3: TGCAGCGTCGGACTCTTGAGGGATTATGGCTACACCTTC. Translated, it gives CSVGLLRDYGYTF.

The V gene is TRBV2, the J gene TRBJ2-7; D possibly corresponds to TRBD2 (5 bases). The V and J ends lost 3 bases and 2 bases respectively, with 14 bases between them. The CDR3 spans 15 residues. Germline lookup yields CDR1 SNHLY and CDR2 FYNNEI. CDR3 sequence (DNA): TGTGCCAGCAGTGACCTAACGGGAATTCCCTACGAGCAGTACTTC. This encodes CASSDLTGIPYEQYF.

This sequence joins TRBV12-3 or TRBV12-4 and TRBJ1-2, with a tentative D call TRBD1 (6 bases). The V end lost 4 bases, the J end lost 9 bases, and 15 bases lay between the germline ends. The CDR3 covers 13 residues. DNA for the CDR3: TGTGCCAGCAGTTATGGACAGCGGAGGAGCTACACCTTC. Translation gives CASSYGQRRSYTF.

This chain uses TRBV12-3 or TRBV12-4 with TRBJ2-7, with D hard to call. The CDR3 sequence is 12 residues long. The V and J ends lost 0 bases and 9 bases respectively, with 9 bases between them. The CDR3 region is CASSLAREAQYF. CDR3 sequence (DNA): TGTGCCAGCAGTTTAGCGAGAGAGGCGCAGTACTTC.

The genes are TRBV5-1 and TRBJ2-1, with 10 bases matching TRBD2. Germline CDR1 reads SGHRS; CDR2 reads YFSETQ. The CDR3 extends over 15 amino acids. The junction had 4 bases not matched to a gene; V was cut back by 4 bases and J by 3 bases. CDR3 coding DNA: TGCGCCAGCAGCATATCTAGCGGGGGCTACAATGAGCAGTTCTTC. It yields the protein CASSISSGGYNEQFF.

This clone was recorded once. This chain joins TRBV7-2 and TRBJ1-2; D is possibly TRBD1 (5 bases). This CDR3 region has 14 residues. The V gene's germline CDR1 is SGHTA and CDR2 FQGNSA. The V gene lost 4 bases and the J gene lost 8 bases, with 17 bases spanning the gap. The CDR3 spells CASSSPLPTVGYTF. The CDR3 DNA sequence: TGTGCCAGCAGCTCCCCCCTTCCGACAGTGGGCTACACCTTC. Looking up the rest from reference TRBV7-2 and TRBJ1-2 gives the full variable domain: GAGVSQSPSNKVTEKGKDVELRCDPISGHTALYWYRQSLGQGLEFLIYFQGNSAPDKSGLPSDRFSAERTGGSVSTLTIQRTQQEDSAVYLCASSSPLPTVGYTFGSGTRLTVV.

The rearrangement uses TRBV5-4 and TRBJ1-3; no reliable D call. Germline V CDR1 and CDR2: SGHNT, YYREEE (reference sequence). Trimming shortened V by 0 bases and J by 1 base, and 5 bases separated the two germline ends. The CDR3 sequence is 14 residues long. CDR3 sequence reads: CASSLAGSGNTIYF. CDR3 sequence (DNA): TGTGCCAGCAGCTTGGCAGGTTCTGGAAACACCATATATTTT.

This chain links TRBV6-5 with TRBJ1-2; D is undetermined. V lost 5 bases to trimming and J lost 1 base, with 8 bases between them. The V gene's germline CDR1 is MNHEY and CDR2 SVGAGI. This CDR3 has 13 amino acids. CDR3 loop: CASSTVGNYGYTF. In nucleotides, the CDR3 is TGTGCCAGCAGTACAGTTGGTAACTATGGCTACACCTTC.

The chain employs TRBV29-1 and TRBJ2-1, with D possibly being TRBD1 (6 bases). There are 14 residues in the CDR3. The V end lost 3 bases, the J end lost 4 bases, and 13 bases lay between the germline ends. Germline V lookup: CDR1 SQVTM, CDR2 ANQGSEA. The CDR3 sequence is CSVEDSGRYNEQFF. CDR3 sequence (DNA): TGCAGCGTTGAGGACAGCGGAAGGTACAATGAGCAGTTCTTC.

V and J are TRBV3-1 (or the pseudogene TRBV3-2) and TRBJ2-3, with 8 bases fitting TRBD2. Germline values: CDR1 LGHDT, CDR2 YNNKEL (reference sequence). J was trimmed by 4 bases and V by 7 bases; bases with no gene match: 7. The CDR3 spans 14 residues. The DNA of the CDR3 is TGTGCCAGCATGGAACGGGGGGGGTCAGATACGCAGTATTTT. As protein: CASMERGGSDTQYF.

The genes are TRBV13 and TRBJ2-7; D is perhaps TRBD1 (6 bases). Trimming left V 3 bases short and J 3 bases short, with 15 bases between. CDR1 is PRHDT, CDR2 FYEKMQ, per germline (reference sequence). This CDR3 is 15 amino acids long. CDR3 in DNA: TGTGCCAGCAGCTTGGAAGGGACACCAAACTACGAGCAGTACTTC. Its protein is CASSLEGTPNYEQYF.